This TCR beta chain was profiled in a study of cytomegalovirus exposure and HLA in healthy donors. Study-wide context: The 95 to 150 validation repertoires, a later analysis reported, used the same platform as the 666 first-cohort repertoires.

Whole-study results and caveats: Accounts indicate the classifier identified cytomegalovirus status with strong specificity and sensitivity. Researchers reported that a few CMV-associated chains were confirmed in vitro as CMV antigen-specific.

The V segment lost 3 bases and the J segment 3 bases; nucleotides outside the gene matches: 8. Germline V gene lookup returns CDR1 GTSNPN and CDR2 SVGIG (reference sequence). The CDR3 extends over 15 amino acids. Donors came from a validation cohort of about 120 subjects, distinct from the first 666-subject cohort. Concerning this clone itself: The antigen remains unidentified.

Sequencing was performed with immunoSEQ multiplex PCR; in TCRdb, only in-frame clones are kept and a portion is missing. The sample lists about 330,000 clones; around 87% were seen once. This clonotype was obtained from a woman in her thirties in good health and CMV-seropositive. The rearrangement uses TRBV30 and TRBJ1-1; 9 positions match TRBD1. Material: PBMCs. The CDR3 sequence: CAWSTGGSRYTEAFF. CDR3 DNA sequence: TGTGCCTGGAGCACAGGGGGCTCTCGGTACACTGAAGCTTTCTTT. Variable domain in full (rest from reference TRBV30 and TRBJ1-1): SQTIHQWPATLVQPVGSPLSLECTVEGTSNPNLYWYRQAAGRGLQLLFYSVGIGQISSEVPQNLSASRPQDRQFILSSKKLLLSDSGFYLCAWSTGGSRYTEAFFGQGTRLTVV.